This T cell receptor beta chain was sequenced during a study of T cell repertoires in cytomegalovirus infection. Whole-study results and caveats: Totalled public TCR beta family frequency picked out people who carried CMV plus the relevant HLA.

MiXCR was run by TCRdb on the reads, yielding one entry per CDR3 protein. Counted here are 200,000 to 250,000 distinct CDR3 sequences, approximately 22% occurring once; the ten biggest clones make up 15% to 20%. A few counts support this clonotype. The antigen remains unidentified. This receptor was identified in a human donor in good health (CMV status not recorded). Some clones in this sample may be carry-over from other donors' samples. The sample taken for sequencing was CD8+ T cells from PBMCs.

The CDR3, as DNA: TGTGCCAGCAGCCCGACGGGGTTGGGCACAGATACGCAGTATTTT. It yields the protein CASSPTGLGTDTQYF. The chain recombines TRBV7-7 with TRBJ2-3; D is possibly TRBD2 (5 bases). The length of the CDR3 is 15 residues. V was cut by 5 bases and J by 1 base, with 13 bases left in between. CDR1 is SSHAT and CDR2 is FNYEAQ in the germline V gene (reference sequence).